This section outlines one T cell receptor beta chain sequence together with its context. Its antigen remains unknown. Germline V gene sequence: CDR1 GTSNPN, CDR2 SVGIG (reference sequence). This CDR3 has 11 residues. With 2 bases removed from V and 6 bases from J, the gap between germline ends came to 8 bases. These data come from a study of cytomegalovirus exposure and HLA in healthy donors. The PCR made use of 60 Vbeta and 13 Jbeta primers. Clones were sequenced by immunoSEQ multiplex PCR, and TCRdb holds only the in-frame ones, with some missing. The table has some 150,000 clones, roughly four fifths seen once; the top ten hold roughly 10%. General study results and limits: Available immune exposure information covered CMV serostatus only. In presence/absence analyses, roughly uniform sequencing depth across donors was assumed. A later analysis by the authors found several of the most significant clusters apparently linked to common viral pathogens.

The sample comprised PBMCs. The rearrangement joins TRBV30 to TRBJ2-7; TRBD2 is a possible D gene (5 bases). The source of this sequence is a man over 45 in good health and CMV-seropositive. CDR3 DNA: TGTGCCTGGAGTTTAACTAGCGAGCAGTACTTC. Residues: CAWSLTSEQYF.